A selection of T cell receptor beta chains follows, all from one sample in a study of Ad26.COV2.S vaccination and SARS-CoV-2 variants. Repertoires were generated with immunoSEQ multiplex PCR, while TCRdb's copy carries only in-frame clones and drops some. The sample shows 250,000 to 300,000 clones, approximately 89% of them seen only once. The source was peripheral blood, collected in a trial of Ad26.COV2.S vaccine versus placebo. Receptor source: a person aged 18 to 59 who received the Ad26.COV2.S COVID-19 vaccine or a placebo. The conserved cysteine and the conserved F or W are not part of the CDR3 here. The order of the fields is V gene, J gene, CDR3 protein.

V gene: TRBV19
J gene: TRBJ1-2
CDR3 protein: ASSIAGTGGYGYT

V gene: TRBV5-1
J gene: TRBJ1-5
CDR3 protein: ASSPFPGDPNQPQH

V gene: TRBV18
J gene: TRBJ2-5
CDR3 protein: ASSPQGQGAEETQY

V gene: TRBV2
J gene: TRBJ1-5
CDR3 protein: ASSGGSYSNQPQH

V gene: TRBV5-1
J gene: TRBJ2-1
CDR3 protein: ASRLAGGTYNEQF

V gene: TRBV10-3
J gene: TRBJ2-7
CDR3 protein: AISESEEGYEQY

V gene: TRBV7-8
J gene: TRBJ2-1
CDR3 protein: ASSLAQSSGRNEQF

V gene: TRBV6-5
J gene: TRBJ2-7
CDR3 protein: ASSYEPGQTTYEQY

V gene: TRBV2
J gene: TRBJ1-5
CDR3 protein: ASSESGSSIGQPQH

V gene: TRBV27
J gene: TRBJ2-1
CDR3 protein: ASRPGTSGSDEQF

V gene: TRBV11-3
J gene: TRBJ2-2
CDR3 protein: ASSKGVANTGELF

V gene: TRBV15
J gene: TRBJ2-2
CDR3 protein: ATSRAGGRTGELF

V gene: TRBV5-6
J gene: TRBJ2-4
CDR3 protein: ASSLWTSGMIYIQY

V gene: TRBV24-1
J gene: TRBJ2-1
CDR3 protein: ATSDSWNRDTQNEQF

V gene: TRBV4-1
J gene: TRBJ2-7
CDR3 protein: ASSHEQGVYEQY

V gene: TRBV14
J gene: TRBJ1-6
CDR3 protein: ASSQARQGVSSPLH

V gene: TRBV11-1
J gene: TRBJ2-7
CDR3 protein: ASSLELGEQY

V gene: TRBV6-1
J gene: TRBJ1-2
CDR3 protein: ASSEGPGGNYGYT

V gene: TRBV12-3/TRBV12-4
J gene: TRBJ2-2
CDR3 protein: ASRGTGGELF

V gene: TRBV20-1
J gene: TRBJ2-5
CDR3 protein: SAPREETQY

V gene: TRBV14
J gene: TRBJ2-1
CDR3 protein: ASSKIAGEDEQF

V gene: TRBV3-1/TRBV3-2
J gene: TRBJ2-5
CDR3 protein: ASSQNRKETQY

V gene: TRBV19
J gene: TRBJ2-3
CDR3 protein: ASSISTDTQY

V gene: TRBV4-3
J gene: TRBJ1-2
CDR3 protein: ASSQDPGLGIGYT

V gene: TRBV9
J gene: TRBJ1-2
CDR3 protein: ASSKGTAPDGYT

V gene: TRBV30
J gene: TRBJ1-2
CDR3 protein: AWSSGAYGYT

V gene: TRBV2
J gene: TRBJ1-2
CDR3 protein: ASSRPWEIPGDGYT

V gene: TRBV19
J gene: TRBJ2-1
CDR3 protein: ASSIVGGLNNEQF

V gene: TRBV19
J gene: TRBJ1-2
CDR3 protein: ASMGEGRLGYT

V gene: TRBV6-1
J gene: TRBJ2-7
CDR3 protein: ASSEGASGRRPYYEQY

V gene: TRBV5-4
J gene: TRBJ1-2
CDR3 protein: ASSIDNYGYT

V gene: TRBV7-9
J gene: TRBJ2-5
CDR3 protein: ASSYLDSQETQY

V gene: TRBV6-1
J gene: TRBJ1-5
CDR3 protein: ASSEQGYSNQPQH

V gene: TRBV7-8
J gene: TRBJ2-3
CDR3 protein: ASSQQAGGSTDTQY

V gene: TRBV11-2
J gene: TRBJ2-4
CDR3 protein: ASSTGELGPKNIQY

V gene: TRBV11-1
J gene: TRBJ2-1
CDR3 protein: ASSVRASYNEQF

V gene: TRBV7-2
J gene: TRBJ2-3
CDR3 protein: ASSLLARLAQNTDTQY

V gene: TRBV11-2
J gene: TRBJ2-7
CDR3 protein: ASSFNPHLSYEQY

V gene: TRBV7-8
J gene: TRBJ2-1
CDR3 protein: ASSFTSGVYNEQF

V gene: TRBV19
J gene: TRBJ1-2
CDR3 protein: ASKAGDYGYT

V gene: TRBV5-1
J gene: TRBJ2-7
CDR3 protein: ASKPLGTGTYEQY

V gene: TRBV6-2/TRBV6-3
J gene: TRBJ1-1
CDR3 protein: ASSRGQGASTEAF

V gene: TRBV2
J gene: TRBJ1-3
CDR3 protein: ASSETQGNTIY

V gene: TRBV6-5
J gene: TRBJ2-4
CDR3 protein: ASSYLGQGKNIQY

V gene: TRBV2
J gene: TRBJ2-7
CDR3 protein: ASSVSWYLQY

V gene: TRBV12-5
J gene: TRBJ2-1
CDR3 protein: ANGGDRNERQF

V gene: TRBV19
J gene: TRBJ2-3
CDR3 protein: ATMGQGFTDTQY

V gene: TRBV7-2
J gene: TRBJ2-3
CDR3 protein: ASSLVAGGTDTQY

V gene: TRBV5-1
J gene: TRBJ1-2
CDR3 protein: ASSDSGTGDGGYT

V gene: TRBV28
J gene: TRBJ1-2
CDR3 protein: ASSLYNTGPVGYT